A selection of T cell receptor beta chains follows, all from one sample in a study of cytomegalovirus exposure and HLA in healthy donors. Assay used: immunoSEQ multiplex PCR; TCRdb lists only in-frame clones, some missing. This repertoire shows 150,000 to 200,000 clones, around four fifths found once; its top ten account for around 2.5%. Sequences were obtained from PBMCs. The receptor source for this set is a man under 40 in good health and CMV-seropositive. CDR3s include the opening cysteine and the closing phenylalanine or tryptophan. A D gene is named only where the DNA matches it firmly. A row's size may be missing; if present it is once, few, many or a size class.

V: TRBV11-2; D: TRBD2; size: once; J: TRBJ2-1; CDR3: CASSPTGTINEQFF; DNA: TGTGCCAGCAGTCCGACGGGGACTATCAATGAGCAGTTCTTC
V: TRBV5-1; D: TRBD2; size: .; J: TRBJ2-3; CDR3: CASSLGLAGTTDTQYF; DNA: TGCGCCAGCAGCTTAGGACTAGCGGGGACCACAGATACGCAGTATTTT
V: TRBV27; D: .; size: .; J: TRBJ2-5; CDR3: CASSLLEEETQYF; DNA: TGTGCCAGCAGCCTCCTGGAGGAAGAGACCCAGTACTTC
V: TRBV11-2; D: TRBD2; size: .; J: TRBJ2-1; CDR3: CASSFSGGITYNEQFF; DNA: TGTGCCAGCAGTTTTAGCGGGGGGATAACCTACAATGAGCAGTTCTTC
V: TRBV11-2; D: TRBD2; size: few; J: TRBJ2-2; CDR3: CASSLVRLAGTGELFF; DNA: TGTGCCAGCAGCTTAGTTCGACTAGCGGGGACCGGGGAGCTGTTTTTT
V: TRBV5-1; D: .; size: .; J: TRBJ1-1; CDR3: CASSLETYVSTEAFF; DNA: TGCGCCAGCAGCTTGGAAACCTATGTAAGCACTGAAGCTTTCTTT
V: TRBV18; D: TRBD1; size: .; J: TRBJ1-2; CDR3: CASSPAGTGEIYGYTF; DNA: TGTGCCAGCTCACCAGCGGGGACAGGGGAGATTTATGGCTACACCTTC
V: TRBV7-6; D: TRBD1; size: .; J: TRBJ1-2; CDR3: CASSYTGDPGGYTF; DNA: TGTGCCAGCAGCTACACAGGGGATCCGGGTGGCTACACCTTC
V: TRBV10-3; D: TRBD1; size: .; J: TRBJ2-7; CDR3: CAISAGQGSYEQYF; DNA: TGTGCCATCAGTGCGGGACAGGGATCCTACGAGCAGTACTTC
V: TRBV5-6; D: .; size: .; J: TRBJ2-5; CDR3: CASSPRTTAETQYF; DNA: TGTGCCAGCAGCCCAAGGACTACGGCAGAGACCCAGTACTTC
V: TRBV14; D: TRBD1; size: .; J: TRBJ2-7; CDR3: CASSQDFRTGTAYEQYF; DNA: TGTGCCAGCAGCCAAGATTTCCGGACAGGGACCGCCTACGAGCAGTACTTC
V: TRBV29-1; D: .; size: .; J: TRBJ2-1; CDR3: CSVDNRAREQFF; DNA: TGCAGCGTTGACAACAGGGCCAGGGAGCAGTTCTTC
V: TRBV6-4; D: TRBD1; size: .; J: TRBJ2-1; CDR3: CASSDEETGSHNEQFF; DNA: TGTGCCAGCAGTGACGAAGAGACAGGGAGCCACAATGAGCAGTTCTTC
V: TRBV7-8; D: TRBD1; size: .; J: TRBJ1-3; CDR3: CASSLVGTGPGNTIYF; DNA: TGTGCCAGCAGCTTGGTAGGGACAGGGCCTGGAAACACCATATATTTT
V: TRBV9; D: TRBD1; size: .; J: TRBJ2-2; CDR3: CASSVADRGTGELFF; DNA: TGTGCCAGCAGCGTAGCCGACAGGGGCACCGGGGAGCTGTTTTTT
V: TRBV4-1; D: TRBD2; size: .; J: TRBJ2-5; CDR3: CASSLGRGVYQTLQETQYF; DNA: TGCGCCAGCAGCTTAGGGCGGGGGGTTTACCAAACACTACAAGAGACCCAGTACTTC
V: TRBV7-9; D: TRBD1; size: .; J: TRBJ1-1; CDR3: CASSSQRQGANTEAFF; DNA: TGTGCCAGCAGCTCACAACGACAGGGAGCGAACACTGAAGCTTTCTTT
V: TRBV27; D: .; size: .; J: TRBJ1-5; CDR3: CASSFDRGGQPQHF; DNA: TGTGCCAGCAGTTTCGACCGGGGTGGTCAGCCCCAGCATTTT
V: TRBV6-4; D: .; size: .; J: TRBJ2-2; CDR3: CASSDSSSGELFF; DNA: TGTGCCAGCAGTGACTCGAGCTCCGGGGAGCTGTTTTTT
V: TRBV4-3; D: .; size: .; J: TRBJ1-6; CDR3: CASSQEYKGNSPLHF; DNA: TGCGCCAGCAGCCAAGAGTACAAGGGGAATTCACCCCTCCACTTT
V: TRBV7-8; D: .; size: .; J: TRBJ1-5; CDR3: CASTRRDRNQPQHF; DNA: TGTGCCAGCACCCGGCGGGATCGCAATCAGCCCCAGCATTTT
V: TRBV7-2; D: TRBD1; size: .; J: TRBJ2-3; CDR3: CASTPGGGLPPDTQYF; DNA: TGTGCCAGCACCCCAGGGGGCGGCCTACCGCCGGATACGCAGTATTTT